This record covers a single T cell receptor beta chain. Antigen: not known. The sample is drawn from a study of shared clonotypes between healthy human individuals. Assay used: immunoSEQ multiplex PCR; TCRdb lists only in-frame clones, some missing. This table has 550,000 to 800,000 clones, approximately 79% appearing once. Study findings and constraints: Larger estimated richness was generally recorded for naive subsets relative to memory subsets.

Sequences were obtained from memory CD4+ T cells sorted from blood. Subset noted: CD45RA-negative fraction. This TCR came from a woman aged 25 to 39 in good health.

The CDR3 DNA is TGTGCCAGTAGTACCACCTCCAGCACAGATACGCAGTATTTT. This encodes CASSTTSSTDTQYF. V and J are TRBV19 and TRBJ2-3; D not certain. Germline-derived CDR1 and CDR2 are LNHDA and SQIVND (reference sequence). V was clipped by 4 bases and J by 0 bases, with 8 bases between them. The CDR3 extends over 14 amino acids.